This TCR beta chain was sequenced for a study of Tregs in tolerant kidney transplant recipients. Study-wide results and limits: Biological reproducibility was not directly addressed in this study.

Only in-frame clones appear in the TCRdb table, and some are missing; sequencing was by immunoSEQ multiplex PCR. The profile shows tens of thousands of clones, roughly 89% of them singletons. This clone occurred a few times. No antigen is known for it. Losses at the gene ends were 6 bases for V and 0 bases for J; bases not matched to a gene: 14. Per the germline V gene, CDR1 is SNHLY and CDR2 is FYNNEI. This CDR3 has 18 residues. This clonotype was sampled from a human donor in good health. The V call is TRBV2, the J call TRBJ2-7, with 10 bases lining up with TRBD2. The sample comprised Tregs from blood. The CDR3 reads CASSVRGVRTSGSYEQYF. CDR3 coding DNA: TGTGCCAGCAGCGTCCGAGGGGTTCGGACTAGCGGCTCCTACGAGCAGTACTTC.